A selection of T cell receptor beta chains follows, all from one sample in a study of cytomegalovirus exposure and HLA in healthy donors. TCRdb's table, derived via immunoSEQ multiplex PCR, lists solely in-frame clones and lacks some. Of about 130,000 clones in the sample, 80% to 90% were seen once. Material: PBMCs. Receptor source: a woman in her twenties or thirties in good health and CMV-seronegative. The CDR3 runs from the conserved cysteine through the conserved F or W. D genes are given only for firm matches. Rows give clone size only sometimes, using once, few, many, or a class for an expanded clone.

len: 14; d_gene: .; abundance: .; j_gene: TRBJ1-1; v_gene: TRBV6-5; CDR3nt: TGTGCCAGCAGATCATTCCCGGTTGCACTCGGAGCTTTCTTT; CDR3aa: CASRSFPVALGAFF
len: 15; d_gene: TRBD2; abundance: .; j_gene: TRBJ2-5; v_gene: TRBV5-1; CDR3nt: TGCGCCAGCAGCCCCGGGACTAGCGGGAATTGGGCCCAGTACTTC; CDR3aa: CASSPGTSGNWAQYF
len: 16; d_gene: .; abundance: .; j_gene: TRBJ1-1; v_gene: TRBV19; CDR3nt: TGTGCCAGTAGTCAGCCCGGACTTCGGAGGAACACTGAAGCTTTCTTT; CDR3aa: CASSQPGLRRNTEAFF
len: 14; d_gene: .; abundance: .; j_gene: TRBJ2-7; v_gene: TRBV19; CDR3nt: TGTGCCAGTAAACACCATGGAGGGGCCTACGAGCAGTACTTC; CDR3aa: CASKHHGGAYEQYF
len: 15; d_gene: .; abundance: .; j_gene: TRBJ2-7; v_gene: TRBV27; CDR3nt: TGTGCCAGCAGTTTGTTTGGCGGGGAAAACTACGAGCAGTACTTC; CDR3aa: CASSLFGGENYEQYF
len: 13; d_gene: .; abundance: .; j_gene: TRBJ2-7; v_gene: TRBV6-6; CDR3nt: TGTGCCAGCAGTCGACAGGTAGGGTACGAGCAGTACTTC; CDR3aa: CASSRQVGYEQYF
len: 14; d_gene: TRBD1; abundance: .; j_gene: TRBJ1-2; v_gene: TRBV7-2; CDR3nt: TGTGCCAGCAGCCTGACAGGGGGCGCGGGGGGCTACACCTTC; CDR3aa: CASSLTGGAGGYTF
len: 14; d_gene: TRBD1; abundance: few; j_gene: TRBJ1-2; v_gene: TRBV11-2; CDR3nt: TGTGCCAGCAGCTTAAGCGGACAGGGGCTAAACTACACCTTC; CDR3aa: CASSLSGQGLNYTF
len: 12; d_gene: .; abundance: .; j_gene: TRBJ1-1; v_gene: TRBV12-5; CDR3nt: TGTGCTAGTGGCCTGGGGGGGACAAGGGCTTTCTTT; CDR3aa: CASGLGGTRAFF
len: 15; d_gene: TRBD2; abundance: once; j_gene: TRBJ2-7; v_gene: TRBV19; CDR3nt: TGTGCCAGTAGTATGCAGCGGCGGGGGGCCTACGAGCAGTACTTC; CDR3aa: CASSMQRRGAYEQYF
len: 16; d_gene: .; abundance: .; j_gene: TRBJ2-2; v_gene: TRBV28; CDR3nt: TGTGCCAGCAGTCCTCCCAGGGGAAGGGAAACCGGGGAGCTGTTTTTT; CDR3aa: CASSPPRGRETGELFF
len: 20; d_gene: TRBD2; abundance: .; j_gene: TRBJ2-4; v_gene: TRBV28; CDR3nt: TGTGCCAGCAGTGGACTAGCGGGAGACCCACGAACTAAGGGCAAAAACATTCAGTACTTC; CDR3aa: CASSGLAGDPRTKGKNIQYF
len: 14; d_gene: .; abundance: once; j_gene: TRBJ1-2; v_gene: TRBV4-1; CDR3nt: TGCGCCAGCAGCCAACCTCAGGGGAACTATGGCTACACCTTC; CDR3aa: CASSQPQGNYGYTF
len: 17; d_gene: .; abundance: .; j_gene: TRBJ2-3; v_gene: TRBV9; CDR3nt: TGTGCCAGCAGCGTAGAGGGGACTGGACATAGCACAGATACGCAGTATTTT; CDR3aa: CASSVEGTGHSTDTQYF
len: 16; d_gene: .; abundance: few; j_gene: TRBJ1-3; v_gene: TRBV4-1; CDR3nt: TGCGCCAGCAGCCAAGGGGGACAAGCATCTGGAAACACCATATATTTT; CDR3aa: CASSQGGQASGNTIYF
len: 17; d_gene: .; abundance: .; j_gene: TRBJ2-1; v_gene: TRBV5-5; CDR3nt: TGTGCCAGCAGCCCTTCCGAGGGTGGCGGTTTTGCCAATGAGCAGTTCTTC; CDR3aa: CASSPSEGGGFANEQFF
len: 12; d_gene: .; abundance: .; j_gene: TRBJ2-2; v_gene: TRBV7-3; CDR3nt: TGTGCCAGCAGCACAGTCACCGGGGAGCTGTTTTTT; CDR3aa: CASSTVTGELFF
len: 15; d_gene: .; abundance: .; j_gene: TRBJ1-1; v_gene: TRBV15; CDR3nt: TGTGCCACCAGCAGTCCGGGTTCTGATGGCAATGAAGCTTTCTTT; CDR3aa: CATSSPGSDGNEAFF
len: 16; d_gene: TRBD2; abundance: .; j_gene: TRBJ2-3; v_gene: TRBV5-1; CDR3nt: TGCGCCAGCAGCTTGGAAGGCGGGGGGGCCTCAGATACGCAGTATTTT; CDR3aa: CASSLEGGGASDTQYF
len: 14; d_gene: TRBD2; abundance: .; j_gene: TRBJ2-1; v_gene: TRBV30; CDR3nt: TGTGCCTGGAGCCTAGGGACTAGCAACGATGAGCAGTTCTTC; CDR3aa: CAWSLGTSNDEQFF
len: 14; d_gene: TRBD2; abundance: .; j_gene: TRBJ2-1; v_gene: TRBV29-1; CDR3nt: TGCAGCGCCACCGGGACTAGCAGATACAATGAGCAGTTCTTC; CDR3aa: CSATGTSRYNEQFF
len: 16; d_gene: .; abundance: .; j_gene: TRBJ1-1; v_gene: TRBV4-1; CDR3nt: TGCGCCAGCAGCCAAGATCCCCTTGCGTTAAACACTGAAGCTTTCTTT; CDR3aa: CASSQDPLALNTEAFF
len: 13; d_gene: .; abundance: once; j_gene: TRBJ1-1; v_gene: TRBV2; CDR3nt: TGTGCCAGCAGTGACCCAGGGAACACTGAAGCTTTCTTT; CDR3aa: CASSDPGNTEAFF
len: 16; d_gene: .; abundance: .; j_gene: TRBJ2-4; v_gene: TRBV30; CDR3nt: TGTGCCTGGAGTGTACGCCAGACAATAGCCAAAAACATTCAGTACTTC; CDR3aa: CAWSVRQTIAKNIQYF
len: 13; d_gene: .; abundance: .; j_gene: TRBJ2-1; v_gene: TRBV27; CDR3nt: TGTGCCAGCAAGGTTAGCGTAAACAATGAGCAGTTCTTC; CDR3aa: CASKVSVNNEQFF
len: 14; d_gene: TRBD2; abundance: .; j_gene: TRBJ2-7; v_gene: TRBV11-3; CDR3nt: TGTGCCAGCAGTCTAGCGGGAGGGCCGGGAGAGCAGTACTTC; CDR3aa: CASSLAGGPGEQYF
len: 12; d_gene: .; abundance: few; j_gene: TRBJ2-7; v_gene: TRBV30; CDR3nt: TGTGCCTGGAGCCGGGACACCTACGAGCAGTACTTC; CDR3aa: CAWSRDTYEQYF
len: 16; d_gene: TRBD2; abundance: .; j_gene: TRBJ2-1; v_gene: TRBV27; CDR3nt: TGTGCCAGCAGTTTACTCGGGACTAGCGTCCGCGATGAGCAGTTCTTC; CDR3aa: CASSLLGTSVRDEQFF
len: 13; d_gene: .; abundance: .; j_gene: TRBJ1-5; v_gene: TRBV7-8; CDR3nt: TGTGCCAGCGCCGGGGGGCTCGGTCAGCCCCAGCATTTT; CDR3aa: CASAGGLGQPQHF
len: 13; d_gene: TRBD1; abundance: few; j_gene: TRBJ2-7; v_gene: TRBV19; CDR3nt: TGTGCCAGTAGTGTCGGACAGGGTGTCGAGCAGTACTTC; CDR3aa: CASSVGQGVEQYF
len: 15; d_gene: TRBD2; abundance: .; j_gene: TRBJ2-3; v_gene: TRBV9; CDR3nt: TGTGCCAGCAGCGCGGGGACTAGCGGTTCAGATACGCAGTATTTT; CDR3aa: CASSAGTSGSDTQYF
len: 14; d_gene: .; abundance: .; j_gene: TRBJ2-7; v_gene: TRBV30; CDR3nt: TGTGCCTGGAGTCGGGAGGACAGGGCTAACGAGCAGTACTTC; CDR3aa: CAWSREDRANEQYF
len: 14; d_gene: TRBD2; abundance: .; j_gene: TRBJ2-1; v_gene: TRBV7-9; CDR3nt: TGTGCCACCCCTTTAGCGGGGGCGCGCAATGAGCAGTTCTTC; CDR3aa: CATPLAGARNEQFF
len: 13; d_gene: TRBD1; abundance: .; j_gene: TRBJ2-7; v_gene: TRBV5-4; CDR3nt: TGTGCCAGCAGCTTTACAGGGGTGAGCGAGCAGTACTTC; CDR3aa: CASSFTGVSEQYF
len: 15; d_gene: .; abundance: once; j_gene: TRBJ1-6; v_gene: TRBV9; CDR3nt: TGTGCCAGCAGCGTAGCTCCACAGGAAAATTCACCCCTCCACTTT; CDR3aa: CASSVAPQENSPLHF
len: 14; d_gene: .; abundance: .; j_gene: TRBJ2-7; v_gene: TRBV7-2; CDR3nt: TGTGCCAGCAGCTTAGAGGCCTGGGGGGGGCTTTGGTACTTC; CDR3aa: CASSLEAWGGLWYF
len: 16; d_gene: .; abundance: once; j_gene: TRBJ1-6; v_gene: TRBV7-9; CDR3nt: TGTGCCAGCAGCTCAGGGGCTGACAGACTTAATTCACCCCTCCACTTT; CDR3aa: CASSSGADRLNSPLHF
len: 15; d_gene: TRBD1; abundance: few; j_gene: TRBJ2-1; v_gene: TRBV18; CDR3nt: TGTGCCAGCTCACCACCAGGGGGCATAGGCAATGAGCAGTTCTTC; CDR3aa: CASSPPGGIGNEQFF
len: 20; d_gene: .; abundance: .; j_gene: TRBJ2-6; v_gene: TRBV5-1; CDR3nt: TGCGCCAGCAGCTTGGCCGCGCGGGCAGGAACGCTCTCTGGGGCCAACGTCCTGACTTTC; CDR3aa: CASSLAARAGTLSGANVLTF
len: 14; d_gene: .; abundance: .; j_gene: TRBJ2-5; v_gene: TRBV5-1; CDR3nt: TGCGCCAGCAGCGTGACTCCATTCCAAGAGACCCAGTACTTC; CDR3aa: CASSVTPFQETQYF
len: 14; d_gene: .; abundance: .; j_gene: TRBJ1-2; v_gene: TRBV4-1; CDR3nt: TGCGCCAGCGGTCGGAACAGGCGGGACGATGGCTACACCTTC; CDR3aa: CASGRNRRDDGYTF
len: 14; d_gene: .; abundance: .; j_gene: TRBJ2-5; v_gene: TRBV21-1; CDR3nt: TGTGCCAGCAGCAAAGTGGGGCCAGGAGAGACCCAGTACTTC; CDR3aa: CASSKVGPGETQYF
len: 14; d_gene: .; abundance: .; j_gene: TRBJ2-1; v_gene: TRBV4-1; CDR3nt: TGCGCCAGCAGCCAGGCCCTTGGAGGGAGTGCGCCGTTCTTC; CDR3aa: CASSQALGGSAPFF
len: 20; d_gene: .; abundance: .; j_gene: TRBJ2-1; v_gene: TRBV5-1; CDR3nt: TGCGCCAGCAGGCCGACCCTCACAGCATCTAGCGTAGTTCCGTCTGCTGAGCAGTTCTTC; CDR3aa: CASRPTLTASSVVPSAEQFF
len: 14; d_gene: .; abundance: .; j_gene: TRBJ2-2; v_gene: TRBV29-1; CDR3nt: TGCAGCGCAAAAGGGGAGGCGAGCACCGGGGAGCTGTTTTTT; CDR3aa: CSAKGEASTGELFF
len: 15; d_gene: TRBD2; abundance: .; j_gene: TRBJ2-7; v_gene: TRBV10-3; CDR3nt: TGTGCCATCAGTGAGTCGACTAGCCCGTCCTACGAGCAGTACTTC; CDR3aa: CAISESTSPSYEQYF
len: 20; d_gene: .; abundance: .; j_gene: TRBJ2-1; v_gene: TRBV21-1; CDR3nt: TGTGCCAGCAGCAAATGGCGGGAGTGGCTAGCGGGAGATCCCCACAATGAGCAGTTCTTC; CDR3aa: CASSKWREWLAGDPHNEQFF
len: 11; d_gene: .; abundance: once; j_gene: TRBJ1-2; v_gene: TRBV7-9; CDR3nt: TGTGCCAGCAGCCCCCAATATGGCTACACCTTC; CDR3aa: CASSPQYGYTF
len: 13; d_gene: TRBD1; abundance: .; j_gene: TRBJ2-5; v_gene: TRBV7-3; CDR3nt: TGTGCCAGCAGCTGGGACAGGGGCGAGACCCAGTACTTC; CDR3aa: CASSWDRGETQYF
len: 16; d_gene: TRBD1; abundance: .; j_gene: TRBJ1-3; v_gene: TRBV6-5; CDR3nt: TGTGCCAGCAGTTACGGACAGGGTTTGGGTGGAAACACCATATATTTT; CDR3aa: CASSYGQGLGGNTIYF
len: 15; d_gene: .; abundance: .; j_gene: TRBJ1-2; v_gene: TRBV30; CDR3nt: TGTGCCTGGTCCCAAGGGGGGGCCCTAAACTATGGCTACACCTTC; CDR3aa: CAWSQGGALNYGYTF
len: 13; d_gene: .; abundance: .; j_gene: TRBJ2-1; v_gene: TRBV27; CDR3nt: TGTGCCAGCAGTTCCTACCCATTCAATGAGCAGTTCTTC; CDR3aa: CASSSYPFNEQFF
len: 13; d_gene: TRBD1; abundance: .; j_gene: TRBJ1-6; v_gene: TRBV5-6; CDR3nt: TGTGCCAGCAGTCTTGGGACAGGGAGACCCCTCCACTTT; CDR3aa: CASSLGTGRPLHF
len: 14; d_gene: TRBD2; abundance: .; j_gene: TRBJ2-7; v_gene: TRBV19; CDR3nt: TGTGCCAGTAGTATAGGGACTAGCGTATACGAGCAGTACTTC; CDR3aa: CASSIGTSVYEQYF
len: 17; d_gene: TRBD2; abundance: .; j_gene: TRBJ2-1; v_gene: TRBV7-2; CDR3nt: TGTGCCAGCAGCTCCTCCGCGCGGGAGGGCCGAGGCAATGAGCAGTTCTTC; CDR3aa: CASSSSAREGRGNEQFF
len: 16; d_gene: .; abundance: few; j_gene: TRBJ2-3; v_gene: TRBV19; CDR3nt: TGTGCCAGTAGTATGCTCGTGGGGCGAGGCACAGATACGCAGTATTTT; CDR3aa: CASSMLVGRGTDTQYF
len: 14; d_gene: .; abundance: once; j_gene: TRBJ2-1; v_gene: TRBV5-1; CDR3nt: TGCGCCAGCAGCTTGACAGGGCCGTTGAATGAGCAGTTCTTC; CDR3aa: CASSLTGPLNEQFF